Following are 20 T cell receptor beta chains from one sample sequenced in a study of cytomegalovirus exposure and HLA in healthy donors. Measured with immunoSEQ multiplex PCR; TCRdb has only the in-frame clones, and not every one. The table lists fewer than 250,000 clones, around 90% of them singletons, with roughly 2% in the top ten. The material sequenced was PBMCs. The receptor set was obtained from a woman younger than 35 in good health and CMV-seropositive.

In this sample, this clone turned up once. The CDR3 here is CASSFGQGAYNEQFF. The CDR3, as DNA: TGTGCCAGCAGTTTTGGACAGGGGGCTTACAATGAGCAGTTCTTC. The chain employs TRBV27 and TRBJ2-1, with 11 nucleotides matching TRBD1. Germline lookup yields CDR1 MNHEY and CDR2 SMNVEV (reference sequence). CDR3 length: 15 amino acids. V lost 3 bases, J lost 4 bases, and 2 bases stayed unmatched.

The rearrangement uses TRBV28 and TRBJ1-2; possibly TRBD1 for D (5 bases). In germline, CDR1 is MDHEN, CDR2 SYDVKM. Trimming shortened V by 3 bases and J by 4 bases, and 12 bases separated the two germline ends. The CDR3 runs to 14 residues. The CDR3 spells CASSLGEVGYGYTF. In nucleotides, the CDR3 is TGTGCCAGCAGTTTGGGGGAGGTTGGCTATGGCTACACCTTC.

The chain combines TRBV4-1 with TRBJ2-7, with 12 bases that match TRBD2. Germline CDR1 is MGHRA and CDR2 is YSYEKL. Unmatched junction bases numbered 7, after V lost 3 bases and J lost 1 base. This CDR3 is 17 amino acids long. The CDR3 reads CASSQTGTSGLSYEQYF. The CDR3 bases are TGCGCCAGCAGCCAGACTGGGACTAGCGGGTTATCCTACGAGCAGTACTTC.

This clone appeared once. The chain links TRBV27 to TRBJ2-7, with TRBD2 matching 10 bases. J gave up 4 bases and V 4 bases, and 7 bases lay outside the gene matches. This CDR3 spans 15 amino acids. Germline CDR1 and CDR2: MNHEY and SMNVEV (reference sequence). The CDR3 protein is CASSSLAGDRYEQYF. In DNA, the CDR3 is TGTGCCAGCAGTTCCCTAGCGGGAGATAGGTACGAGCAGTACTTC.

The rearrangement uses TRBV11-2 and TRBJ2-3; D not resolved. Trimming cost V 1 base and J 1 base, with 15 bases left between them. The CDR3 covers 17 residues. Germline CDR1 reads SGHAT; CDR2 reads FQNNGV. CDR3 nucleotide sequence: TGTGCCAGCAGCTTAGCGGGTAGAACTCTAGGCACAGATACGCAGTATTTT. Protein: CASSLAGRTLGTDTQYF.

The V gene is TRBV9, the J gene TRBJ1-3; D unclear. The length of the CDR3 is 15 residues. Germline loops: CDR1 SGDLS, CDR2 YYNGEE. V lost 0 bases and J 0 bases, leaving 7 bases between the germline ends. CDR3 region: CASSVGWASGNTIYF. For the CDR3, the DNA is TGTGCCAGCAGCGTAGGGTGGGCCTCTGGAAACACCATATATTTT.

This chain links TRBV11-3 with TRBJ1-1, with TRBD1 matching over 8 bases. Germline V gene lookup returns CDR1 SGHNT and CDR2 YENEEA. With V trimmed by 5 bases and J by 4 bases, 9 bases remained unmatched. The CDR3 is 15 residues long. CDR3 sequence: CASSTHSTGVTEAFF. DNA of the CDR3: TGTGCCAGCAGCACCCACTCGACAGGGGTCACTGAAGCTTTCTTT.

The CDR3 DNA reads TGTGCCAGCAGCAAACTAGCGGGAGCATACGAGCAGTACTTC. Its protein is CASSKLAGAYEQYF. V and J are TRBV28 and TRBJ2-7, with 11 bases identical to TRBD2. The germline gives CDR1 MDHEN, CDR2 SYDVKM. The CDR3 length is 14 residues. Unmatched junction bases numbered 5, after V lost 6 bases and J lost 4 bases.

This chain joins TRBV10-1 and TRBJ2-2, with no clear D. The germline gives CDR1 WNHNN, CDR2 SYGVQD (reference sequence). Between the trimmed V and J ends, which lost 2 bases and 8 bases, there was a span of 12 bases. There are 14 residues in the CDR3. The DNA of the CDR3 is TGCGCCAGCAGTGAGGACCTCCGCGGTGGGGAGCTGTTTTTT. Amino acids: CASSEDLRGGELFF.

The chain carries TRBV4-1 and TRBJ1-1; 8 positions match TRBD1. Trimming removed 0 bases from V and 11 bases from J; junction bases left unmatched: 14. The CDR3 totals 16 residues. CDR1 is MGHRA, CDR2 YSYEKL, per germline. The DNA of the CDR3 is TGCGCCAGCAGCCAAGATCCCGGGACAGGAGGACTACGGGCTTTCTTT. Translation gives CASSQDPGTGGLRAFF.

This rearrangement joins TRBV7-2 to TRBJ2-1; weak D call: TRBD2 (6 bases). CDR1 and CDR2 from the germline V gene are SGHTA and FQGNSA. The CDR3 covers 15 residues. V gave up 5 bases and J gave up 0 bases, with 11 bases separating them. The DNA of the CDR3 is TGTGCCAGCAGCCTCTCTAGCGACTCCTACAATGAGCAGTTCTTC. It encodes CASSLSSDSYNEQFF.

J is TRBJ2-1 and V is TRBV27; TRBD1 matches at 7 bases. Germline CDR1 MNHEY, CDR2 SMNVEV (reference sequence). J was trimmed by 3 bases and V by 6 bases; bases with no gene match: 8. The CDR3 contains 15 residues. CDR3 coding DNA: TGTGCCAGCAGCGAGGCCGACAGGGACTACAATGAGCAGTTCTTC. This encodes CASSEADRDYNEQFF.

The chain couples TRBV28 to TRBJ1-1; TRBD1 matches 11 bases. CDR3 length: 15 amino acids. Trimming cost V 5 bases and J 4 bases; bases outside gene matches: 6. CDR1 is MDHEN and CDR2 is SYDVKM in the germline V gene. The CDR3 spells CASSESGTGGTEAFF. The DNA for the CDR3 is TGTGCCAGCAGTGAATCCGGGACAGGGGGCACTGAAGCTTTCTTT.

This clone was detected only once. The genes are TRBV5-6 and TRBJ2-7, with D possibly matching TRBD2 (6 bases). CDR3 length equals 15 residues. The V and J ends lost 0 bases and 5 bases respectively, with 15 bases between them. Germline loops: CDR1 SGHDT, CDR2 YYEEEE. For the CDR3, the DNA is TGTGCCAGCAGCTTGGGTTTCAGGGAGGAAGACGAGCAGTACTTC. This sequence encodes CASSLGFREEDEQYF.

The CDR3 DNA is TGTGCCAGCAGCTTAGTTAACACAGGGATCAGCGAGCAGTACTTC. As protein: CASSLVNTGISEQYF. The chain joins TRBV7-9 to TRBJ2-7; D is possibly TRBD1 (6 bases). V was cut by 1 base and J by 6 bases, with 16 bases left in between. This CDR3 comprises 15 residues. The germline V gene encodes CDR1 SEHNR and CDR2 FQNEAQ (reference sequence).

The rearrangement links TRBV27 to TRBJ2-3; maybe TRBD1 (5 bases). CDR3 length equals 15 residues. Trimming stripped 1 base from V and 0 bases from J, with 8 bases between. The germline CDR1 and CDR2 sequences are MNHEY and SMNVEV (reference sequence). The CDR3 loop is CASSLWGRSTDTQYF. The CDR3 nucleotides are TGTGCCAGCAGTTTATGGGGCAGAAGCACAGATACGCAGTATTTT.

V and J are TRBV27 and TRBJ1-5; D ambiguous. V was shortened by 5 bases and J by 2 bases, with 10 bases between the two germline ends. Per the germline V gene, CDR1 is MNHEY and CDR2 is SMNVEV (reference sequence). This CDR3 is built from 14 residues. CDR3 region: CASSPWQGNQPQHF. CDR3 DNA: TGTGCCAGCAGTCCCTGGCAGGGCAATCAGCCCCAGCATTTT.

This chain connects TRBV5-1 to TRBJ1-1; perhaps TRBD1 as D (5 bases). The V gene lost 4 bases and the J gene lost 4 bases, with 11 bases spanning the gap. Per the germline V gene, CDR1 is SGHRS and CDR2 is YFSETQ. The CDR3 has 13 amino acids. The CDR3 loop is CASSGQGITEAFF. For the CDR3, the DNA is TGCGCCAGCAGCGGCCAGGGCATCACTGAAGCTTTCTTT.

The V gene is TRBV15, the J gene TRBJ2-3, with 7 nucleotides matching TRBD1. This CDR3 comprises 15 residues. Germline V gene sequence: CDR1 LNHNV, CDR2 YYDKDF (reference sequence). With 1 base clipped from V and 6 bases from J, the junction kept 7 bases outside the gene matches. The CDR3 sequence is CATSRGQGAVDTQYF. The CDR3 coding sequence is TGTGCCACCAGCAGAGGACAGGGAGCGGTGGATACGCAGTATTTT.

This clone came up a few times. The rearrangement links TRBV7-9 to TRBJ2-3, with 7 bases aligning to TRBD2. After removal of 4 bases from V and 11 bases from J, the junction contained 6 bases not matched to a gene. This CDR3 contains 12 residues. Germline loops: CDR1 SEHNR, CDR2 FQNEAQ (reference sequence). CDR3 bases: TGTGCCAGCAGCTCCTTAGCGGGTCAGCAGTATTTT. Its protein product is CASSSLAGQQYF. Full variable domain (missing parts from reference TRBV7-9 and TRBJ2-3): DTGVSQNPRHKITKRGQNVTFRCDPISEHNRLYWYRQTLGQGPEFLTYFQNEAQLEKSRLLSDRFSAERPKGSFSTLEIQRTEQGDSAMYLCASSSLAGQQYFGPGTRLTVL.